This record looks at one T cell receptor (beta chain) sequence and its context. Its antigen remains unidentified. This entry comes from a study of T cell responses to AZD1222 COVID-19 vaccine. This table comes from immunoSEQ multiplex PCR, and its TCRdb copy is limited to in-frame clones, with some not included. Seen here are over 95,000 clones, 70% to 90% observed once, and the top ten hold about 6.5%. After removal of 3 bases from V and 0 bases from J, the junction contained 1 base not matched to a gene. Germline V lookup: CDR1 SQVTM, CDR2 ANQGSEA. CDR3 length: 13 residues. Regarding the study as a whole: Nearly half of spike-specific TCRs reportedly target unmutated variant regions. The donors showed a predominance of white British ancestry and of females, with possible underestimation of clonal diversity. Only a handful of AZD1222 recipients were seropositive at baseline.

The receptor was isolated from an adult who received the AZD1222 COVID-19 vaccine. The sequencing used peripheral blood, collected 28 days after the second AZD1222 dose. The chain employs TRBV29-1 and TRBJ1-2; 7 nucleotides align to TRBD1. The CDR3 loop reads CSVDRGTNYGYTF. The CDR3 nucleotides read TGCAGCGTTGACAGGGGGACTAACTATGGCTACACCTTC.